This T cell receptor beta chain was captured by sequencing in a study of human T cells and chemical hapten exposure. Germline V CDR1 and CDR2: SEHNR, FQNEAQ (reference sequence). CDR3 length: 13 amino acids. After removal of 5 bases from V and 7 bases from J, the junction contained 6 bases not matched to a gene. This clonotype was detected many times. TCRdb used MiXCR to reprocess the RACE reads, holding one entry per CDR3 protein. The sample lists around 120,000 distinct CDR3 sequences, roughly an eighth seen once, with 0.92% in the top ten. The time point here: patch test 1, 2 weeks after DPC sensitization. Regarding treatment: therapeutic diphenylcyclopropenone sensitization with weekly scalp DPC.

The receptor's source is a man in his late teens or twenties with alopecia areata. Some clones in this sample may be carry-over from other donors' samples. The chain uses TRBV7-9 and TRBJ1-1; TRBD1 matches 8 bases. This specimen was whole blood, taken in connection with sensitization to the hapten diphenylcyclopropenone (DPC). The CDR3 coding sequence is TGTGCCAGCAGCACCCAGGGGGCTGGTGAAGCTTTCTTT. Its protein product is CASSTQGAGEAFF. The full variable domain, in which reference TRBV7-9 and TRBJ1-1 provide the parts outside the CDR3, is DTGVSQNPRHKITKRGQNVTFRCDPISEHNRLYWYRQTLGQGPEFLTYFQNEAQLEKSRLLSDRFSAERPKGSFSTLEIQRTEQGDSAMYLCASSTQGAGEAFFGQGTRLTVV.